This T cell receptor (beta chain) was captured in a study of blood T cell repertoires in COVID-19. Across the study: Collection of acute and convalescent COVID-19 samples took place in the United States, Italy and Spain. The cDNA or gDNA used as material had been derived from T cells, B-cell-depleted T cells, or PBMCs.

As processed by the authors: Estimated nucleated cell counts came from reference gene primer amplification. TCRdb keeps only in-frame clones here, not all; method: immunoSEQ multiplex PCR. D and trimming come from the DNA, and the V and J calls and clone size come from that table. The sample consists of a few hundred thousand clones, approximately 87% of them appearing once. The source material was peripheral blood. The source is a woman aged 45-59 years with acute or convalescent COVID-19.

CDR3 protein: CASSRYRTDYEQYF. In DNA form, the CDR3 reads TGTGCCAGTAGCCGCTACAGGACAGACTACGAGCAGTACTTC. This chain uses TRBV19 with TRBJ2-7, with D maybe TRBD1 (6 bases). The CDR3 has 14 residues. Germline V lookup: CDR1 LNHDA, CDR2 SQIVND (reference sequence). The V gene lost 6 bases and the J gene lost 3 bases, with 15 bases spanning the gap. Full variable domain (remainder filled in from reference TRBV19 and TRBJ2-7): DGGITQSPKYLFRKEGQNVTLSCEQNLNHDAMYWYRQDPGQGLRLIYYSQIVNDFQKGDIAEGYSVSREKKESFPLTVTSAQKNPTAFYLCASSRYRTDYEQYFGPGTRLTVT.